This T cell receptor beta chain was recorded in a study of CD8 T cells in ankylosing spondylitis. Whole-study findings and limits: Fewer than ten highly homologous variants made up a TCR beta motif that seemed to typify ankylosing spondylitis blood.

TCRdb reprocessed the 5' RACE reads via MiXCR and lists one record per CDR3 protein. Of approximately 500,000 distinct CDR3 sequences detected, about 12% appear once; the ten largest clones hold almost 7%. This CDR3 region has 16 residues. Germline CDR1 reads LGHNA; CDR2 reads YNFKEQ. V was clipped by 0 bases and J by 2 bases, with 14 bases between them. This clonotype was recorded many times. Its antigen is not known. Sequenced input: blood, either unsorted or a sorted T cell fraction (not recorded which). This sequence originates from a male donor with ankylosing spondylitis. This rearrangement joins TRBV4-2 to TRBJ2-7; D is possibly TRBD2 (6 bases). CDR3 nucleotide sequence: TGTGCCAGCAGCCAAGAGTCCGCGGGAAAAACCTACGAGCAGTACTTC. Residues: CASSQESAGKTYEQYF.